This T cell receptor (beta chain) was identified during a study of PD-1 blockade in classical Hodgkin lymphoma. The ends lost 6 bases at V and 5 bases at J; junction bases unmatched: 12. The CDR3 has 15 amino acids. Germline V CDR1 and CDR2: SGHTA, FQGNSA. Following autologous stem cell transplantation, relapse occurred in every patient, and exposure to brentuximab vedotin varied. Study-wide points: The study reported lower baseline TCR diversity in newly diagnosed patients than in healthy donors.

Regarding this clone: As yet, its antigen is unknown.

Generated by immunoSEQ multiplex PCR, the TCRdb table keeps only in-frame clones and is missing some. This table holds nearly 25,000 clones, about three quarters found once. The V gene is TRBV7-2, the J gene TRBJ2-5, with TRBD2 matching 7 bases. The receptor was derived from a human donor with classical Hodgkin lymphoma. The material was peripheral blood mononuclear cells (PBMCs), obtained before the second cycle of nivolumab. CDR3 amino acids: CASSRDGGAGETQYF. CDR3 coding DNA: TGTGCCAGCAGTCGCGACGGGGGAGCGGGGGAGACCCAGTACTTC.